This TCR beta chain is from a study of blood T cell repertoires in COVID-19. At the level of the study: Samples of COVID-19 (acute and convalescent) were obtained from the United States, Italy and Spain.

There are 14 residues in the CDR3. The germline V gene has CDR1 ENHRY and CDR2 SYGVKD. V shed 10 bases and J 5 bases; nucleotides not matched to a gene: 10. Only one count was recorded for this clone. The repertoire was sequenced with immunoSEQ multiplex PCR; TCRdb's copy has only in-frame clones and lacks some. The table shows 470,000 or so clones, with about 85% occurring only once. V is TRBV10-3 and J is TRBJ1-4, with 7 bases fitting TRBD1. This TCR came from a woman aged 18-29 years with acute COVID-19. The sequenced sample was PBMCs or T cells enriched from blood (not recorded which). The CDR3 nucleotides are TGTGCCACCAACAGGGGCCTACTGAATGAAAAACTGTTTTTT. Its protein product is CATNRGLLNEKLFF.